One sample yielded the 13 T cell receptor beta chains listed below, sequenced in a study of cytomegalovirus exposure and HLA in healthy donors. Researchers ran the PCR with 60 Vbeta and 13 Jbeta primers. Measured with immunoSEQ multiplex PCR; TCRdb has only the in-frame clones, and not every one. The data show approximately 150,000 clones, with 70% to 80% seen just once and roughly 3.6% held by the top ten. The sample consisted of PBMCs. Receptors were obtained from a man younger than 40 in good health and CMV-seropositive.

This sequence joins TRBV28 and TRBJ2-6; 7 bases line up with TRBD2. The V and J ends lost 7 bases and 4 bases, in that order; junction bases with no gene match: 7. The CDR3 contains 15 residues. Germline V gives CDR1 MDHEN, CDR2 SYDVKM. Written as DNA, the CDR3 is TGTGCCAGCACAACCGGGGGGTTGGGGGCCAACGTCCTGACTTTC. Translating it yields CASTTGGLGANVLTF. The full variable domain, in which reference TRBV28 and TRBJ2-6 provide the parts outside the CDR3, is DVKVTQSSRYLVKRTGEKVFLECVQDMDHENMFWYRQDPGLGLRLIYFSYDVKMKEKGDIPEGYSVSREKKERFSLILESASTNQTSMYLCASTTGGLGANVLTFGAGSRLTVL.

V usage is TRBV30 and J usage is TRBJ1-2; D is possibly TRBD1 (5 bases). V dropped 2 bases and J dropped 3 bases, with 16 bases sitting between them. Per the germline V gene, CDR1 is GTSNPN and CDR2 is SVGIG (reference sequence). This CDR3 has 15 amino acids. CDR3: CAWSPGLPRDYGYTF. The CDR3 DNA sequence: TGTGCCTGGAGTCCGGGACTCCCCCGTGACTATGGCTACACCTTC.

The chain recombines TRBV30 with TRBJ2-7; 7 bases align to TRBD1. Germline CDR1 GTSNPN, CDR2 SVGIG (reference sequence). The V gene end was trimmed by 3 bases and the J gene end by 4 bases; junction bases not matched to a gene: 15. CDR3 length equals 16 residues. CDR3 in DNA: TGTGCCTGGAGGAGAGGGGAACCGGGACAGCCATACGAGCAGTACTTC. Translated: CAWRRGEPGQPYEQYF.

This rearrangement joins TRBV5-1 to TRBJ2-5, with D perhaps TRBD1 (5 bases). The CDR3 has 14 residues. Germline CDR1 is SGHRS and CDR2 is YFSETQ. The ends were cut back, 0 bases at V and 1 base at J, with 7 bases in the middle. The CDR3: CASSLADTQETQYF. CDR3 DNA sequence: TGCGCCAGCAGCTTGGCGGACACCCAAGAGACCCAGTACTTC.

CDR3 bases: TGTGCCAGTAGTATTGGACAGGCCTACGAGCAGTACTTC. Residues: CASSIGQAYEQYF. This chain connects TRBV19 to TRBJ2-7; 7 bases align to TRBD1. Germline lookup yields CDR1 LNHDA and CDR2 SQIVND (reference sequence). The CDR3 length is 13 residues. V dropped 3 bases and J dropped 2; count of bases not matched to a gene: 1.

The chain employs TRBV18 and TRBJ2-3, with D maybe TRBD2 (6 bases). CDR3 size: 13 residues. Germline loops: CDR1 KGHSH, CDR2 LQKENI. V was cut by 3 bases and J by 10 bases, with 14 bases left in between. As DNA, the CDR3 is TGTGCCAGCTCACCTAATCGCGGGGATCCGCAGTATTTT. Translation gives CASSPNRGDPQYF.

The chain uses TRBV2 and TRBJ2-7; 9 bases align to TRBD1. Germline V lookup: CDR1 SNHLY, CDR2 FYNNEI. The junction had 8 bases not matched to a gene; V was cut back by 11 bases and J by 3 bases. CDR3 length: 13 amino acids. DNA of the CDR3: TGTGCCGGAAACCCGGGACAGGGCTACGAGCAGTACTTC. Encoded protein: CAGNPGQGYEQYF.

The rearrangement uses TRBV7-9 and TRBJ2-2, with a weak D call TRBD2 (6 bases). Germline V gives CDR1 SEHNR, CDR2 FQNEAQ (reference sequence). This CDR3 comprises 16 residues. V gave up 4 bases and J gave up 1 base, with 13 bases separating them. CDR3 residues: CASSSRAGQNTGELFF. The CDR3 bases are TGTGCCAGCAGCTCACGGGCGGGGCAGAACACCGGGGAGCTGTTTTTT.

The gene calls are TRBV27 and TRBJ2-7, with 7 positions matching TRBD1. The CDR3 is made up of 15 amino acids. V was clipped by 6 bases and J by 0 bases; unmatched bases: 8. CDR1 is MNHEY, CDR2 SMNVEV, per germline (reference sequence). In nucleotides, the CDR3 is TGTGCCAGCAGGAGACCGGGACAGCTCTCCTACGAGCAGTACTTC. Translating gives CASRRPGQLSYEQYF.

This clone has more than one count but fewer than ten. The chain uses TRBV2 and TRBJ2-7; 14 nucleotides agree with TRBD2. This CDR3 contains 17 residues. Germline V gene data show CDR1 as SNHLY and CDR2 as FYNNEI. The trim removed 10 bases at V and 4 bases at J, leaving 15 bases unmatched. CDR3 loop: CATGGLAGDKIQYEQYF. The CDR3 DNA reads TGTGCCACCGGGGGACTAGCGGGGGACAAAATACAATACGAGCAGTACTTC.

The table lists this clone with a few counts. The J gene is TRBJ2-5, the V gene TRBV6-1; tentatively, D is TRBD2 (5 bases). The CDR3 loop spans 12 amino acids. V was cut by 6 bases and J by 4 bases, with 9 bases left in between. Germline CDR1 MNHNS, CDR2 SASEGT. CDR3 sequence reads: CASRLRAETQYF. The CDR3 region has the DNA TGTGCCAGCAGGTTGAGGGCAGAGACCCAGTACTTC.

The rearrangement joins TRBV9 to TRBJ2-3, with 8 bases that match TRBD2. Trimming took 4 bases from V and 2 from J; bases not matched to a gene: 9. CDR1 and CDR2 (germline): SGDLS, YYNGEE. This CDR3 region has 16 residues. The CDR3 DNA sequence: TGTGCCAGCAGCATTAGGGCGGGGGGTTACACAGATACGCAGTATTTT. It is translated as CASSIRAGGYTDTQYF.

The V gene is TRBV10-3, the J gene TRBJ1-2; tentatively, D is TRBD1 (5 bases). This CDR3 contains 15 residues. The germline V and J ends were trimmed by 6 bases and 5 bases, with 19 bases remaining between them. Per the germline V gene, CDR1 is ENHRY and CDR2 is SYGVKD. CDR3 DNA sequence: TGTGCCATCAGCCCAGCGGGGGGGATGGGGTATGGCTACACCTTC. Its protein product is CAISPAGGMGYGYTF.